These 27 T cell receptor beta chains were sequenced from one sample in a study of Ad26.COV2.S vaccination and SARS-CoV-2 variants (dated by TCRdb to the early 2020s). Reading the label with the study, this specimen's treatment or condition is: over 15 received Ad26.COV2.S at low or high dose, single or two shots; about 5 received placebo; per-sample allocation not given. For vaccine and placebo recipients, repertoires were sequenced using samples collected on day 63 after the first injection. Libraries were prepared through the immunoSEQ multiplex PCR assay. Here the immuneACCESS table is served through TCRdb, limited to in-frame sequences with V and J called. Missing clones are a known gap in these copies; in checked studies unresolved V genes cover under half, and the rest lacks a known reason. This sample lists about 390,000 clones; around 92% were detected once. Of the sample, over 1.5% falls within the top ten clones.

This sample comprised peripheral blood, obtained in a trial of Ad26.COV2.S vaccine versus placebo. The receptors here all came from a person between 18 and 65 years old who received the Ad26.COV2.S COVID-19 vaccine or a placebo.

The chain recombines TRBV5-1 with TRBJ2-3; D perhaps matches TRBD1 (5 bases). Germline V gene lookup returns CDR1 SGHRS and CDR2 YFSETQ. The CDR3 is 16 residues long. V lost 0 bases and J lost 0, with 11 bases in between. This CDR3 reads CASSLGGAGSTDTQYF. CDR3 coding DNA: TGCGCCAGCAGCTTGGGTGGGGCAGGAAGCACAGATACGCAGTATTTT.

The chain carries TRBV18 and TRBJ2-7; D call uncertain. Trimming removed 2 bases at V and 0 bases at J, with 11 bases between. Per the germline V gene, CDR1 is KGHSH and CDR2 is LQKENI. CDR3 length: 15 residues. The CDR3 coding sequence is TGTGCCAGCTCACCATTGCAGGCGTCCTCCTACGAGCAGTACTTC. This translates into CASSPLQASSYEQYF.

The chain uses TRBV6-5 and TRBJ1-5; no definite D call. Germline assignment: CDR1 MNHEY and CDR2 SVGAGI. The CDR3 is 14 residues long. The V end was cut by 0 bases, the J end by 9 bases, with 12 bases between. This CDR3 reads CASSYSLSSGPQHF. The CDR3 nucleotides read TGTGCCAGCAGTTACTCTTTGAGCAGTGGGCCCCAGCATTTT.

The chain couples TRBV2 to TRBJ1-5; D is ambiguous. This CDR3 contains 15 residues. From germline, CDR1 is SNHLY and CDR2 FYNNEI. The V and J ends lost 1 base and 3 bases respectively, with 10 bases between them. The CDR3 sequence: CASSEVLSLNQPQHF. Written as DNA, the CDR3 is TGTGCCAGCAGTGAAGTCCTCAGCCTCAATCAGCCCCAGCATTTT.

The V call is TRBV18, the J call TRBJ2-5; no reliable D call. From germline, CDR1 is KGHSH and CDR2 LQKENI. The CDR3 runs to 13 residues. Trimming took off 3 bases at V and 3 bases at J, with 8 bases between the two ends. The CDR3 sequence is CASSPLVKETQYF. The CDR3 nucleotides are TGTGCCAGCTCACCGCTAGTAAAAGAGACCCAGTACTTC.

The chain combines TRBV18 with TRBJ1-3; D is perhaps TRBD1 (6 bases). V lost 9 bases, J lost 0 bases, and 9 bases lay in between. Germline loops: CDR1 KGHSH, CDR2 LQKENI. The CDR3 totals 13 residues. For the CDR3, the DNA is TGTGCCAGTCAGGACAGCTCTGGAAACACCATATATTTT. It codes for CASQDSSGNTIYF.

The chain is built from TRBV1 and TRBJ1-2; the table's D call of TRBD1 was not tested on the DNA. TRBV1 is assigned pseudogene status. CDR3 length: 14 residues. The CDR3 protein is CTSSRQGLRDGYTF. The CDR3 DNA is TGCACCAGCAGCCGACAGGGGTTGAGGGATGGCTACACCTTC.

The CDR3 DNA follows: TGTGCCAGCAGTGGATTGCGGGCCGACGTACTACGTAATTATGGCTACACCTTC. Protein product: CASSGLRADVLRNYGYTF. The chain combines TRBV28 with TRBJ1-2, with unresolved D. Germline CDR1 MDHEN, CDR2 SYDVKM. Deletions cut 5 bases from V and 5 bases from J, with 27 bases between. CDR3 length: 18 amino acids.

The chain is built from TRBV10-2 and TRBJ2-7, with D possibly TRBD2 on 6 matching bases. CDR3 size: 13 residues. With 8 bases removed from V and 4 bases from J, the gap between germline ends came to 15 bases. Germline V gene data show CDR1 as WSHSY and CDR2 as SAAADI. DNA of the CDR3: TGCGCCAGCGCCGGGACTCTTACGTACGAGCAGTACTTC. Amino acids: CASAGTLTYEQYF.

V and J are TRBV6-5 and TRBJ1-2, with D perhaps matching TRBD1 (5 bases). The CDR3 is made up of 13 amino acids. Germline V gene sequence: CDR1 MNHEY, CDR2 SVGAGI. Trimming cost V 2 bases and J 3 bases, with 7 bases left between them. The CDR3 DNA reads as TGTGCCAGCAGTTACGGGACCTACTATGGCTACACCTTC. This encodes CASSYGTYYGYTF.

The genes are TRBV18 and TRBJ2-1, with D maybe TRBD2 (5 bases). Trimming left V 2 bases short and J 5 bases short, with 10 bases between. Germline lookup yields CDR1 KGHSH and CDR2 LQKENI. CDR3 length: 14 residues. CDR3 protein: CASSPLATDNEQFF. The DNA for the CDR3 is TGTGCCAGCTCACCATTAGCGACCGACAATGAGCAGTTCTTC.

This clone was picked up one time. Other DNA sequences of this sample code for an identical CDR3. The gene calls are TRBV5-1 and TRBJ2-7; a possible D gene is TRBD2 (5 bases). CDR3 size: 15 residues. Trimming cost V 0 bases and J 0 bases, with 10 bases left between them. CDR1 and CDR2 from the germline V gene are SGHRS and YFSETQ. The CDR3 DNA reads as TGCGCCAGCAGCTTGGGGACGGGAAGCTCCTACGAGCAGTACTTC. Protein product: CASSLGTGSSYEQYF. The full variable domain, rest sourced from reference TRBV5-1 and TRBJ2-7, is KAGVTQTPRYLIKTRGQQVTLSCSPISGHRSVSWYQQTPGQGLQFLFEYFSETQRNKGNFPGRFSGRQFSNSRSEMNVSTLELGDSALYLCASSLGTGSSYEQYFGPGTRLTVT.

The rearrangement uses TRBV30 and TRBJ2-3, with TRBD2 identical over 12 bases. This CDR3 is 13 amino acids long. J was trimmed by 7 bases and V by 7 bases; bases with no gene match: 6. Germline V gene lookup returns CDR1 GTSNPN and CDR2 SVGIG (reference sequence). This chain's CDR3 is CAYLAGGQYTQYF. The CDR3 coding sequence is TGTGCCTACCTAGCGGGGGGGCAGTATACGCAGTATTTT.

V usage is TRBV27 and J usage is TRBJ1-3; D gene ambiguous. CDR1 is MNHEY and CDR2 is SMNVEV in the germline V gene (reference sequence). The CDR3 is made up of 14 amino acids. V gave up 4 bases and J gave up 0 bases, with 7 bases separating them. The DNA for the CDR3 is TGTGCCAGCAGTTCCTGGGCCTCTGGAAACACCATATATTTT. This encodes CASSSWASGNTIYF.

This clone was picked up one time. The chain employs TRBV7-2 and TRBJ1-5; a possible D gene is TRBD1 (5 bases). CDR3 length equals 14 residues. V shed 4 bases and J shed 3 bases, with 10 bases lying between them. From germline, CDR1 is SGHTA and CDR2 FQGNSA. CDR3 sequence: CASSSDSYNQPQHF. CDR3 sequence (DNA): TGTGCCAGCAGCTCAGACAGTTACAATCAGCCCCAGCATTTT. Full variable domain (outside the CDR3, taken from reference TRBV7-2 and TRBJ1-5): GAGVSQSPSNKVTEKGKDVELRCDPISGHTALYWYRQSLGQGLEFLIYFQGNSAPDKSGLPSDRFSAERTGGSVSTLTIQRTQQEDSAVYLCASSSDSYNQPQHFGDGTRLSIL.

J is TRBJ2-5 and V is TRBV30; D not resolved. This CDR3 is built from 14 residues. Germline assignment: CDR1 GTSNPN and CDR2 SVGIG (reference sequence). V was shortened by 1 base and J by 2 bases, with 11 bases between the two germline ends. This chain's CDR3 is CAWSGGKLQETQYF. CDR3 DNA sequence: TGTGCCTGGAGTGGGGGAAAACTGCAAGAGACCCAGTACTTC.

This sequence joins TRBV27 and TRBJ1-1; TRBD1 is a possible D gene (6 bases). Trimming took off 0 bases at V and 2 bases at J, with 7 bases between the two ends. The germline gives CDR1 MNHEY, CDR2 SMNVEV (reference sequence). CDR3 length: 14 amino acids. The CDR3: CASSLSTGNTEAFF. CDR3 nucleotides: TGTGCCAGCAGTTTATCGACAGGAAACACTGAAGCTTTCTTT.

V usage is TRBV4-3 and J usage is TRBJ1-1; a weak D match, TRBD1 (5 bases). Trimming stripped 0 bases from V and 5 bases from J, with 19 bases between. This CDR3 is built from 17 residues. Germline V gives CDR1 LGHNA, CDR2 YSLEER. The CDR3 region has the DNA TGCGCCAGCAGCCAAGAAAGGACACCTTGGGGTTATACTGAAGCTTTCTTT. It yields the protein CASSQERTPWGYTEAFF.

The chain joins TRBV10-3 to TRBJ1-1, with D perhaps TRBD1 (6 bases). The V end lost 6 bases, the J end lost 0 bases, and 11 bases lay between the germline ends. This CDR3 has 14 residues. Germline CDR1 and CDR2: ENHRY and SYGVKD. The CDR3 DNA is TGTGCCATCAGGGGGGGGGCTTTGAACACTGAAGCTTTCTTT. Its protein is CAIRGGALNTEAFF.

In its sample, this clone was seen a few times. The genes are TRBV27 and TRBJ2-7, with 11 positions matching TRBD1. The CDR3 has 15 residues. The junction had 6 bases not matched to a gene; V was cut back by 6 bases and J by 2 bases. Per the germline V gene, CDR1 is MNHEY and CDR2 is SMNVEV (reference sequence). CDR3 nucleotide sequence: TGTGCCAGCAGGCTAGGACAGGGGGCCACCTACGAGCAGTACTTC. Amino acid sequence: CASRLGQGATYEQYF.

CDR3 sequence (DNA): TGTGCCAGCAGCCAAGATCTGGCCTCCAGGTTAGGAGATGAGCAGTTCTTC. This sequence encodes CASSQDLASRLGDEQFF. This chain connects TRBV3-1 (or the pseudogene TRBV3-2) to TRBJ2-1, with D unclear. V lost 0 bases to trimming and J lost 8 bases, with 20 bases between them. CDR1 is LGHDT, CDR2 YNNKEL, per germline (reference sequence). The CDR3 runs 17 residues.

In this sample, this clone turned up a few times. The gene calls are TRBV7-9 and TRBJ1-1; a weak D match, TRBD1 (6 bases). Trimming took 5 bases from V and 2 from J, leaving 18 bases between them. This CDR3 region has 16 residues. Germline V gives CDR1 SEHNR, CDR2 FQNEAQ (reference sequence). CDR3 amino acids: CASSPKRTGTNTEAFF. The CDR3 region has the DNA TGTGCCAGCAGCCCTAAGCGTACAGGGACCAACACTGAAGCTTTCTTT.

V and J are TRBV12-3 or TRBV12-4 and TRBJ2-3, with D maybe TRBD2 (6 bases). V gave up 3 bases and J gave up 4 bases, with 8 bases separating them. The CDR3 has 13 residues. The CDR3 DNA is TGTGCCAGCAGTTTTAGGGAGGCAGATACGCAGTATTTT. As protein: CASSFREADTQYF.

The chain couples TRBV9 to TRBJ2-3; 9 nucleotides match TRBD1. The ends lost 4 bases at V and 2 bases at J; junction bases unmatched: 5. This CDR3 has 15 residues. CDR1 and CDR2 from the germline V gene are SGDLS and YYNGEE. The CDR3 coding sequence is TGTGCCAGCAGCCCAGGACAGGGGTACACAGATACGCAGTATTTT. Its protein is CASSPGQGYTDTQYF.

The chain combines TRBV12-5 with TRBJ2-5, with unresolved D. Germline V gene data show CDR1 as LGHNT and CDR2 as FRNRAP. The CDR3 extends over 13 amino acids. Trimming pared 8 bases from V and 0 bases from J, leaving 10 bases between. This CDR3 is CASSPAYQETQYF. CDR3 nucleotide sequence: TGTGCTAGTTCCCCGGCGTACCAAGAGACCCAGTACTTC.

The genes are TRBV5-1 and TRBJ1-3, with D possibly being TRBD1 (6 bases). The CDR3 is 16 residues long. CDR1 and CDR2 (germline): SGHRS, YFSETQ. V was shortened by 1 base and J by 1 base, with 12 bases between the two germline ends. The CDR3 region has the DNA TGCGCCAGCAGCTTGACAGGGTCGAGTTCTGGAAACACCATATATTTT. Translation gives CASSLTGSSSGNTIYF.

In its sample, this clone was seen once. This CDR3 is CASSHPGQGDIGYTF. The CDR3 nucleotides are TGTGCCAGCTCACATCCGGGACAGGGGGACATTGGCTACACCTTC. The chain carries TRBV18 and TRBJ1-2; 11 nucleotides line up with TRBD1. The CDR3 contains 15 residues. CDR1 is KGHSH, CDR2 LQKENI, per germline. V was pared by 4 bases and J by 7 bases, with 8 bases of the junction left unmatched.